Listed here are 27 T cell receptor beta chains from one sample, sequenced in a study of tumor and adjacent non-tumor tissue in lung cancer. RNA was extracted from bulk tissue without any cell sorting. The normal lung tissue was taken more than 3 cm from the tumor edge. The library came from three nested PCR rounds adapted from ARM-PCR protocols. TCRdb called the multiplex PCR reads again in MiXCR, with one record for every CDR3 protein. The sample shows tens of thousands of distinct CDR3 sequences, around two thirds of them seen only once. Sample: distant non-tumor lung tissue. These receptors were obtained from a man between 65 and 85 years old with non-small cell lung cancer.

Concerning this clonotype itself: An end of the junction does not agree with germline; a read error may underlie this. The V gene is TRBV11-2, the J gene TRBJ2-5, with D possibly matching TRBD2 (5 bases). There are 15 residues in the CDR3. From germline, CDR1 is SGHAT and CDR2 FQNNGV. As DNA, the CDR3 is TGTGCCAGCAGCGAGAGGGCCGGAGGTCAAGAGGCCCAGTACTTC. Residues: CASSERAGGQEAQYF.

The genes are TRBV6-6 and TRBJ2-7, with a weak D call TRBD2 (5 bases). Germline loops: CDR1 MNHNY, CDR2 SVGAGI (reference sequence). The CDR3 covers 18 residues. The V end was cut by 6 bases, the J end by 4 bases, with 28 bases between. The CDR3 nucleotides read TGTGCCAGCAGCGCCCGGGGTGGTGGCAGTTGGTCTGGGTACGAGCAGTACTTC. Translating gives CASSARGGGSWSGYEQYF.

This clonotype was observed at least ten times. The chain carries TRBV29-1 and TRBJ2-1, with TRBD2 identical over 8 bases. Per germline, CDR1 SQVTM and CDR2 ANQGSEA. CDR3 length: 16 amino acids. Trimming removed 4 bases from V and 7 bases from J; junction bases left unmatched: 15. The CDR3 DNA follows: TGCAGCGTTGGTTGGGGGAGGCGGGGGGCTTCGAATGAGCAGTTCTTC. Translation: CSVGWGRRGASNEQFF.

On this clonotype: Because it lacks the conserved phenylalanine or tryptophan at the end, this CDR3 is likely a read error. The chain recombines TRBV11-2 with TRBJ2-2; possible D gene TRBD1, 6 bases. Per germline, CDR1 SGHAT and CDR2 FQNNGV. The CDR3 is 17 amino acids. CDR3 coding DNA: TGTGCCAACAGCCGGAGACGGGGACAAGTCCACACCGGGGAGCTGTTTATT. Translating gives CANSRRRGQVHTGELFI.

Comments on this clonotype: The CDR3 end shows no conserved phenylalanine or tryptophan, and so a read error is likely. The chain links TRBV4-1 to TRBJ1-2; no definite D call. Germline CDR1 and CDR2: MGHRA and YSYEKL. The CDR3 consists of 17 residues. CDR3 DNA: TGCGCCAGCGGCCATCCGGATGCGACAACGTCATGGTATGGCTACACCTCC. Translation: CASGHPDATTSWYGYTS.

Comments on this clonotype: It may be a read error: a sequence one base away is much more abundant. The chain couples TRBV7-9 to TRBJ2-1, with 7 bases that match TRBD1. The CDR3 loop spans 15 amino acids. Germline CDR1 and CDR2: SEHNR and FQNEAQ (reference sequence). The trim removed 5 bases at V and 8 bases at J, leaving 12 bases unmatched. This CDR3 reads CASSPSGTAYDEQFF. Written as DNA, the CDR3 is TGTGCCAGCAGCCCCTCCGGGACAGCATACGATGAGCAGTTCTTC.

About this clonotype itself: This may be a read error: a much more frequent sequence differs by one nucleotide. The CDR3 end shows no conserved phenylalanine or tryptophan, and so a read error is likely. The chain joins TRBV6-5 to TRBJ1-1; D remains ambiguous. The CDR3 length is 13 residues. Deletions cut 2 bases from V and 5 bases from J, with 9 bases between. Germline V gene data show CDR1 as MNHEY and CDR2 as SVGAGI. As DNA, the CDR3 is TGTGCCAGCAGTTACACAGATTTGACTGAAGCTTTCTTA. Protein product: CASSYTDLTEAFL.

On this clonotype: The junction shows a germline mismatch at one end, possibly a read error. The DNA of the CDR3 is TGTGCCACCAGCAGAGATATTGAGCGGGGCTACAATGAGAAGTTCTTC. It translates to CATSRDIERGYNEKFF. The rearrangement uses TRBV15 and TRBJ2-1; 7 nucleotides match TRBD2. CDR1 and CDR2 from the germline V gene are LNHNV and YYDKDF (reference sequence). CDR3 length: 16 residues.

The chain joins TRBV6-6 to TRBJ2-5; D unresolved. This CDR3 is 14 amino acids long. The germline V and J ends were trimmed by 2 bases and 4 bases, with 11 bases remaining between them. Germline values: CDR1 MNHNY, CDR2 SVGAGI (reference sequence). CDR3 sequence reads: CASSYEPSGETQYF. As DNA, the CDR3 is TGTGCCAGCAGTTACGAGCCTAGTGGAGAGACCCAGTACTTC.

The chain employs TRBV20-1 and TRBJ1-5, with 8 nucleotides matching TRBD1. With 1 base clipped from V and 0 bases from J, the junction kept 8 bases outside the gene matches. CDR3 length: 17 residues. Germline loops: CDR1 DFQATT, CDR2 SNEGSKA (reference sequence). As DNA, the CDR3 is TGCAGTGCTAGAGGAGAGCAGGGGGCAGTTAGCAATCAGCCCCAGCATTTT. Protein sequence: CSARGEQGAVSNQPQHF.

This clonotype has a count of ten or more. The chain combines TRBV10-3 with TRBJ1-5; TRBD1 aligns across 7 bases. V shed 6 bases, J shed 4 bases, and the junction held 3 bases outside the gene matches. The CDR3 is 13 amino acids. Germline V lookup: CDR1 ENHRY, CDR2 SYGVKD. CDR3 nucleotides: TGTGCCATCAGAGACAGGGAGAATCAGCCCCAGCATTTT. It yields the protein CAIRDRENQPQHF.

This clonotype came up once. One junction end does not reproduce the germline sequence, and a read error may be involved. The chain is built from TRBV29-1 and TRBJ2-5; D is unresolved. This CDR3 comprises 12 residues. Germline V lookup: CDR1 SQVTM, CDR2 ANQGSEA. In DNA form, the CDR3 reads TGCAGCGTTAGGAGCCTCAAAGAGGCCCAGTACTTC. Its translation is CSVRSLKEAQYF.

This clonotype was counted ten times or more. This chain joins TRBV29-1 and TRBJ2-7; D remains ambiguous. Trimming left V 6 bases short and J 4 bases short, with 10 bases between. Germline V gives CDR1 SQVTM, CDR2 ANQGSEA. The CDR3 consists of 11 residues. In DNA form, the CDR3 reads TGCAGCGTCCGGGTAGTGTACGAGCAGTACTTC. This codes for CSVRVVYEQYF.

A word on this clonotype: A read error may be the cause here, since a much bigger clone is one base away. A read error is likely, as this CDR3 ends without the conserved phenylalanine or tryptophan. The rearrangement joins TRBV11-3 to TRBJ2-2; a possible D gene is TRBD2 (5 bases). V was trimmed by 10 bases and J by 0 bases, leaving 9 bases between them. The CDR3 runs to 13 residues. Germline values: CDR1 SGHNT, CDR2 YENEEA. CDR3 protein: CATLDSNTGELFI. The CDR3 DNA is TGTGCCACCTTGGACTCGAACACCGGGGAGCTGTTTATT.

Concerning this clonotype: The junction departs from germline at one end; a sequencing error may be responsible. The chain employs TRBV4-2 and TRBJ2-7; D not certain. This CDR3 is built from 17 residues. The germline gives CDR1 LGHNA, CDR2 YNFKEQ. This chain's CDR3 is CARSQDNGWASNYEQYF. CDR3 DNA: TGTGCCAGAAGCCAAGACAACGGGTGGGCCTCTAACTACGAACAGTACTTC.

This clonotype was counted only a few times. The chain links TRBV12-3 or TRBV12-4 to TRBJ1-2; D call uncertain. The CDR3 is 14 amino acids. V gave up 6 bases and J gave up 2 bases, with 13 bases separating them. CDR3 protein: CASSLREANYGYTF. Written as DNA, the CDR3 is TGTGCCAGCAGCCTAAGAGAGGCGAACTATGGCTACACCTTC.

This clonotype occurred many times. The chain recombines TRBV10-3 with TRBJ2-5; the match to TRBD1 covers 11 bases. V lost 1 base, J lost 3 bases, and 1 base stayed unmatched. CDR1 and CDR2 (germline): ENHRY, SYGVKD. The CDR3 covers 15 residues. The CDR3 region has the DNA TGTGCCATCAGTGAGTGGACAGGGGGCAAAGAGACCCAGTACTTC. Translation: CAISEWTGGKETQYF.

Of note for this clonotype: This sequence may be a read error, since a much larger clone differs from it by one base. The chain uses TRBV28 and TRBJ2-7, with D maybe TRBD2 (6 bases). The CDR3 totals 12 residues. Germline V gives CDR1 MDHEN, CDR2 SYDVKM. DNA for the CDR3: TGTGTCAGCAGTCGATCCGGGGGCGAGCAGTACTTC. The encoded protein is CVSSRSGGEQYF.

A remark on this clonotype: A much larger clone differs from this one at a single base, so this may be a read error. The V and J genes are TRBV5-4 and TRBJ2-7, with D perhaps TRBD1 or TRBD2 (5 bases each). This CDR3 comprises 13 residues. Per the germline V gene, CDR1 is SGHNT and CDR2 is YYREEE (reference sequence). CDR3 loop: CASSLRGSYERYF. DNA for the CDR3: TGTGCCAGCAGCTTACGGGGCTCCTACGAGCGGTACTTC.

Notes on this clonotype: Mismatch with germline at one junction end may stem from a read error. The CDR3 sequence is CASSSRTSGSPDTRYF. For the CDR3, the DNA is TGTGCCAGCAGCTCGCGGACTAGCGGGAGCCCAGATACGCGGTATTTT. V usage is TRBV11-3 and J usage is TRBJ2-3; 13 bases match TRBD2. From germline, CDR1 is SGHNT and CDR2 YENEEA. CDR3 length: 16 residues.

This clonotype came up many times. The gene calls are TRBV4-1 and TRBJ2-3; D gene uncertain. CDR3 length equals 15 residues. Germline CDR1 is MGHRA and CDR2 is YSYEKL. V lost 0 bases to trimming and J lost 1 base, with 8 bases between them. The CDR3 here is CASSQDRVGTDTQYF. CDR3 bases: TGCGCCAGCAGCCAAGACCGTGTCGGCACAGATACGCAGTATTTT.

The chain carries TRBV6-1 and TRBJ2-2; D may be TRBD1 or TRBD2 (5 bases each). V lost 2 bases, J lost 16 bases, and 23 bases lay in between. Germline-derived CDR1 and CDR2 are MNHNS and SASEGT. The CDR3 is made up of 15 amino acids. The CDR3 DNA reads TGTGCCAGCAGTGAACGGCCAGGGCCCACCGGGGAACAGTTTTTT. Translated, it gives CASSERPGPTGEQFF.

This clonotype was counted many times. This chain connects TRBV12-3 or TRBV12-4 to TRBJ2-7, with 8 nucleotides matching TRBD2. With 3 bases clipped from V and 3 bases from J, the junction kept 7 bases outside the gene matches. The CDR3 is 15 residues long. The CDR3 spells CASSFFGREGYEQYF. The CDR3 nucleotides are TGTGCCAGCAGTTTTTTTGGCCGGGAGGGCTACGAGCAGTACTTC.

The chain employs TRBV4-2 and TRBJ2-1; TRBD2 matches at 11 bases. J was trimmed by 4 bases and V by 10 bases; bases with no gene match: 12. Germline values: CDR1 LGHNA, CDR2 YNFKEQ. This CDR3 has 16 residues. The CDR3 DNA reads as TGTGCCAACAACCAAGGGAGACTAGCGGGGTACAATGAGCAGTTCTTC. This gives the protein CANNQGRLAGYNEQFF.

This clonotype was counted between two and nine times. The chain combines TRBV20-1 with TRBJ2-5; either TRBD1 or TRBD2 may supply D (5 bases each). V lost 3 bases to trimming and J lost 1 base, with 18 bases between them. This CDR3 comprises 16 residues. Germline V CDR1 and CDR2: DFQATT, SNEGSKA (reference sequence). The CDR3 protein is CSASSWGKGSQETQYF. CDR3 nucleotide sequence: TGCAGTGCTAGTTCGTGGGGGAAAGGAAGCCAAGAGACCCAGTACTTC.

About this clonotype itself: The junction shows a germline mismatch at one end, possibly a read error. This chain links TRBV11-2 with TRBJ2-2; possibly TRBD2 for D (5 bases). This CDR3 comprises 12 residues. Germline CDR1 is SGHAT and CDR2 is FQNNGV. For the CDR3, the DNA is TGTGCCATCAGCTTTCATGTCGGGGAGCTGCTTTTT. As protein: CAISFHVGELLF.

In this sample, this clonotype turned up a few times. The CDR3 nucleotides read TGCAGTGCCACTACCTTACTTGCGGGGGGGAACCAGAATGAGCAGTTCTTC. This gives the protein CSATTLLAGGNQNEQFF. The V gene is TRBV20-1, the J gene TRBJ2-1; 9 nucleotides line up with TRBD2. The CDR3 is 17 amino acids. Germline V gene lookup returns CDR1 DFQATT and CDR2 SNEGSKA (reference sequence). V lost 6 bases to trimming and J lost 7 bases; unmatched junction nucleotides: 19.